The 15 T cell receptor beta chains below were found in one sample sequenced in a study of blood T cell repertoires in COVID-19. Libraries were prepared by immunoSEQ multiplex PCR; TCRdb keeps only in-frame clonotypes and omits some of them. The table has about 180,000 clones, 80% to 90% seen once; the top ten hold 11%. Input material: peripheral blood. These receptors were obtained from a human donor with active or convalescent COVID-19. The donor label of this sample is uncertain.

The V gene is TRBV10-3, the J gene TRBJ2-7; TRBD2 is a possible D gene (6 bases). The CDR3 runs 15 residues. Germline CDR1 ENHRY, CDR2 SYGVKD. Deletions cut 6 bases from V and 0 bases from J, with 15 bases between. CDR3 in amino acids: CAIRGGDASSYEQYF. Written as DNA, the CDR3 is TGTGCCATCAGGGGGGGAGACGCGAGCTCCTACGAGCAGTACTTC.

V gene TRBV5-1 combines with J gene TRBJ1-4; tentative D call: TRBD1 (5 bases). V lost 2 bases and J 6 bases, leaving 11 bases between the germline ends. Germline CDR1 and CDR2: SGHRS and YFSETQ. This CDR3 has 14 amino acids. CDR3 region: CASSFLGLDEKLFF. The CDR3 DNA sequence: TGCGCCAGCAGCTTTCTGGGGCTAGATGAAAAACTGTTTTTT.

The chain carries TRBV19 and TRBJ1-6; D is ambiguous. The CDR3 is 14 residues long. Germline CDR1 and CDR2: LNHDA and SQIVND (reference sequence). V was shortened by 7 bases and J by 2 bases, with 9 bases between the two germline ends. CDR3 protein: CASNQNAYNSPLHF. CDR3 nucleotide sequence: TGTGCCAGTAACCAGAACGCCTATAATTCACCCCTCCACTTT.

V gene TRBV5-1 combines with J gene TRBJ2-2; 7 bases map to TRBD1. J gave up 0 bases and V 4 bases, and 6 bases lay outside the gene matches. The CDR3 has 16 amino acids. The germline gives CDR1 SGHRS, CDR2 YFSETQ. The chain's CDR3 is CASSLRDSPNTGELFF. CDR3 sequence (DNA): TGCGCCAGCAGCCTAAGGGACAGTCCGAACACCGGGGAGCTGTTTTTT.

The chain joins TRBV20-1 to TRBJ2-1; no clear D. The V end lost 3 bases, the J end lost 8 bases, and 8 bases lay between the germline ends. CDR3 size: 11 residues. The germline V gene has CDR1 DFQATT and CDR2 SNEGSKA (reference sequence). CDR3 bases: TGCAGTGCTAGCGGTCGGGATGAGCAGTTCTTC. This sequence encodes CSASGRDEQFF.

The chain has TRBV18 and TRBJ1-2, with TRBD1 matching 7 bases. Germline V gives CDR1 KGHSH, CDR2 LQKENI. The V segment lost 5 bases and the J segment 4 bases; nucleotides outside the gene matches: 4. The CDR3 totals 13 residues. CDR3 sequence reads: CASSITGAYGYTF. CDR3 DNA: TGTGCCAGCTCAATAACAGGGGCCTATGGCTACACCTTC.

The rearrangement uses TRBV7-8 and TRBJ2-7, with D possibly TRBD1 on 5 matching bases. The CDR3 is 13 amino acids. Looked up from germline, CDR1 is SGHVS and CDR2 is FQNEAQ. Trimming took 1 base from V and 6 from J, leaving 10 bases between them. As DNA, the CDR3 is TGTGCCAGCAGCTTAGATCCAAGGGGCGAGCAGTACTTC. This codes for CASSLDPRGEQYF. Drawing the rest from reference TRBV7-8 and TRBJ2-7, the complete variable domain is GAGVSQSPRYKVAKRGQDVALRCDPISGHVSLFWYQQALGQGPEFLTYFQNEAQLDKSGLPSDRFFAERPEGSVSTLKIQRTQQEDSAVYLCASSLDPRGEQYFGPGTRLTVT.

This sequence joins TRBV5-1 and TRBJ2-1; 7 bases align to TRBD2. The CDR3 runs to 16 residues. Germline V gives CDR1 SGHRS, CDR2 YFSETQ. V dropped 4 bases and J dropped 0; count of bases not matched to a gene: 7. Here the CDR3 reads CASSGGVLSSYNEQFF. Written as DNA, the CDR3 is TGCGCCAGCAGCGGGGGGGTACTTAGCTCCTACAATGAGCAGTTCTTC.

As for this clone: Other nucleotide sequences from this sample produce the same CDR3. This rearrangement joins TRBV12-3 or TRBV12-4 to TRBJ2-7; D gene uncertain. This CDR3 contains 13 residues. V lost 2 bases to trimming and J lost 4 bases, with 9 bases between them. CDR3 sequence reads: CASSLLVTYEQYF. CDR3 DNA sequence: TGTGCCAGCAGTTTATTGGTGACTTACGAGCAGTACTTC.

This CDR3 reads CASSPRWRATYNEQFF. CDR3 coding DNA: TGTGCCAGCAGCCCAAGGTGGCGGGCAACCTACAATGAGCAGTTCTTC. This rearrangement joins TRBV5-4 to TRBJ2-1; TRBD2 might be the D (5 bases). The CDR3 length is 16 residues. The germline V and J ends were trimmed by 4 bases and 2 bases, with 16 bases remaining between them. Germline lookup yields CDR1 SGHNT and CDR2 YYREEE (reference sequence).

CDR3 in DNA: TGTGCCAGCAGCTTAGGGCAGGGAACCAAGGATGAGCAGTTCTTC. This gives the protein CASSLGQGTKDEQFF. The chain employs TRBV7-6 and TRBJ2-1; TRBD1 might be the D (5 bases). The CDR3 sequence is 15 residues long. Trimming cost V 1 base and J 8 bases, with 15 bases left between them. CDR1 SGHVS and CDR2 FNYEAQ come from the germline V gene.

CDR3 nucleotide sequence: TGTGCCAGCAGTTTAAGGGGGCCTACTAGCACAGATACGCAGTATTTT. Residues: CASSLRGPTSTDTQYF. The chain joins TRBV27 to TRBJ2-3; 7 bases match TRBD1. Trimming cost V 2 bases and J 0 bases; bases outside gene matches: 5. This CDR3 is built from 16 residues. The germline V gene has CDR1 MNHEY and CDR2 SMNVEV (reference sequence).

The CDR3 reads CASSLAGTGGDGYTF. CDR3 in DNA: TGTGCCAGCAGCTTAGCCGGGACAGGGGGCGACGGCTACACCTTC. V usage is TRBV7-9 and J usage is TRBJ1-2; 12 bases match TRBD1. CDR3 size: 15 residues. With 0 bases clipped from V and 8 bases from J, the junction kept 4 bases outside the gene matches. Germline CDR1 is SEHNR and CDR2 is FQNEAQ (reference sequence).

The genes are TRBV6-4 and TRBJ2-2, with D perhaps matching TRBD1 (6 bases). The CDR3 has 13 amino acids. Germline V CDR1 and CDR2: MRHNA, SNTAGT. V gave up 11 bases and J gave up 4 bases, with 14 bases separating them. The CDR3 loop is CASGTQGTGELFF. For the CDR3, the DNA is TGTGCCTCCGGGACACAAGGCACCGGGGAGCTGTTTTTT.

The chain couples TRBV2 to TRBJ2-2; possibly TRBD1 for D (6 bases). V was shortened by 0 bases and J by 3 bases, with 11 bases between the two germline ends. This CDR3 is 16 amino acids long. CDR1 and CDR2 (germline): SNHLY, FYNNEI. CDR3 in DNA: TGTGCCAGCAGTGAAGCCCCACAGGGTGACACCGGGGAGCTGTTTTTT. This gives the protein CASSEAPQGDTGELFF.